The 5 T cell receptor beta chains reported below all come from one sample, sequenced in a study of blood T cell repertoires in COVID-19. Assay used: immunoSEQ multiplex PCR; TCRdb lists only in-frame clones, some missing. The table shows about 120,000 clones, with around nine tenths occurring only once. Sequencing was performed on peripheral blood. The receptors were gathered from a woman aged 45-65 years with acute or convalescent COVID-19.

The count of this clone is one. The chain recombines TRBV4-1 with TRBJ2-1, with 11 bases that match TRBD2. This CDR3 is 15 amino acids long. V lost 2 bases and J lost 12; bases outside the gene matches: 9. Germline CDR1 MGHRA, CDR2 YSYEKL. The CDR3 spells CASSQLTSGAGRQFF. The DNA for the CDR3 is TGCGCCAGCAGCCAACTGACTAGCGGGGCCGGGAGGCAGTTCTTC.

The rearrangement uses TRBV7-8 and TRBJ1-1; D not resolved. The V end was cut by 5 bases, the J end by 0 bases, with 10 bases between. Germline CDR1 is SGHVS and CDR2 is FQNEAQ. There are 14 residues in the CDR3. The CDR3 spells CASSHTHVNTEAFF. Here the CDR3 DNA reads TGTGCCAGCAGCCATACACACGTGAACACTGAAGCTTTCTTT.

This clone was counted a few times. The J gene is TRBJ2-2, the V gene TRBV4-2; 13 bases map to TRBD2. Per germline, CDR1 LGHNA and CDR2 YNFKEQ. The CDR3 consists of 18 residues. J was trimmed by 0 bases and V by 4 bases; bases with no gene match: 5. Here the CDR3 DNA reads TGTGCCAGCAGCCGAACTAGCGGGGGGGCCGCGAACACCGGGGAGCTGTTTTTT. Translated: CASSRTSGGAANTGELFF.

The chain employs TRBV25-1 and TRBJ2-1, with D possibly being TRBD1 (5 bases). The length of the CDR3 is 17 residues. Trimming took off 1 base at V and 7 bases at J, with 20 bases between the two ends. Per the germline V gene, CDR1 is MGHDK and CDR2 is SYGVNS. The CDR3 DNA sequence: TGTGCCAGCAGTGAATCCCGCCCAGGGAATAAGGGGAATGAGCAGTTCTTC. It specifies CASSESRPGNKGNEQFF.

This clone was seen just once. CDR3 nucleotide sequence: TGTGCCAGCAGCACTGGACAGGGTGGCACTGAAGCTTTCTTT. Its protein is CASSTGQGGTEAFF. The chain recombines TRBV5-4 with TRBJ1-1, with 8 positions matching TRBD1. Looked up from germline, CDR1 is SGHNT and CDR2 is YYREEE (reference sequence). V lost 4 bases, J lost 4 bases, and 6 bases stayed unmatched. The CDR3 is made up of 14 amino acids.